The 7 T cell receptor beta chains given below trace back to one sample, sequenced in a study of cytomegalovirus exposure and HLA in healthy donors. 13 Jbeta primers and 60 Vbeta primers were used for the PCR. Assay used: immunoSEQ multiplex PCR; TCRdb lists only in-frame clones, some missing. The repertoire has around 250,000 clones, 80% to 95% of them found once; the top ten carry less than 2%. Sequencing was performed on PBMCs. These receptor sequences come from a girl aged 2 to 9 in good health and CMV-seronegative.

This chain joins TRBV7-9 and TRBJ1-6; D remains ambiguous. Germline V lookup: CDR1 SEHNR, CDR2 FQNEAQ (reference sequence). V was trimmed by 5 bases and J by 9 bases, leaving 8 bases between them. This CDR3 spans 12 amino acids. CDR3 DNA sequence: TGTGCCAGCAGCCCAGGTCCTTCACCCCTCCACTTT. This translates into CASSPGPSPLHF.

The chain uses TRBV6-1 and TRBJ1-1; TRBD1 matches 7 bases. With 0 bases clipped from V and 1 base from J, the junction kept 11 bases outside the gene matches. Germline CDR1 reads MNHNS; CDR2 reads SASEGT. The CDR3 is made up of 18 amino acids. DNA of the CDR3: TGTGCCAGCAGTGAAGCGCTTGGCCGACGGGACAGGAACACTGAAGCTTTCTTT. Translation gives CASSEALGRRDRNTEAFF.

V is TRBV19 and J is TRBJ2-7, with D maybe TRBD2 (6 bases). The CDR3 sequence is 14 residues long. The germline V gene has CDR1 LNHDA and CDR2 SQIVND (reference sequence). The V and J ends lost 7 bases and 0 bases respectively, with 13 bases between them. For the CDR3, the DNA is TGTGCCAGTAACCCCGGGGGTTCCTCCTACGAGCAGTACTTC. As protein: CASNPGGSSYEQYF.

CDR3 nucleotides: TGTGCCAGCAGCCGCCCGACAGGAGCCACTGAAGCTTTCTTT. Translating it yields CASSRPTGATEAFF. This chain joins TRBV7-8 and TRBJ1-1; tentatively, D is TRBD1 (6 bases). V was shortened by 5 bases and J by 4 bases, with 14 bases between the two germline ends. Germline V gives CDR1 SGHVS, CDR2 FQNEAQ. The CDR3 covers 14 residues.

The chain recombines TRBV4-1 with TRBJ2-3; 14 positions agree with TRBD2. J gave up 1 base and V 4 bases, and 10 bases lay outside the gene matches. Germline assignment: CDR1 MGHRA and CDR2 YSYEKL. CDR3 size: 19 residues. CDR3 loop: CASSRETSGGAWGTDTQYF. The CDR3 bases are TGCGCCAGCAGCCGAGAGACTAGCGGGGGGGCCTGGGGCACAGATACGCAGTATTTT.

J is TRBJ2-5 and V is TRBV5-6; the D gene is possibly TRBD1 (6 bases). The CDR3 runs 15 residues. Trimming left V 6 bases short and J 2 bases short, with 17 bases between. The germline CDR1 and CDR2 sequences are SGHDT and YYEEEE. The CDR3 region has the DNA TGTGCCAGCATCAAATTCCGGCAGGGGCAAGAGACCCAGTACTTC. Translated, it gives CASIKFRQGQETQYF. The whole variable domain, remainder taken from reference TRBV5-6 and TRBJ2-5, is DAGVTQSPTHLIKTRGQQVTLRCSPKSGHDTVSWYQQALGQGPQFIFQYYEEEERQRGNFPDRFSGHQFPNYSSELNVNALLLGDSALYLCASIKFRQGQETQYFGPGTRLLVL.

This clone was observed once. The CDR3: CASGSLVGEQFF. The CDR3 DNA reads TGTGCCAGCGGCTCACTAGTTGGAGAGCAGTTCTTC. The chain uses TRBV6-6 and TRBJ2-1; the D gene is possibly TRBD2 (5 bases). The CDR3 runs to 12 residues. V lost 8 bases and J lost 10, with 15 bases in between. Per the germline V gene, CDR1 is MNHNY and CDR2 is SVGAGI (reference sequence).